A single count supports the clone carrying this TCR beta chain. Its specificity is unknown. TCRdb processed the reads anew with MiXCR; each CDR3 protein has one entry. The table shows 680,000 or so distinct CDR3 sequences, with roughly 36% occurring only once. Germline V gene lookup returns CDR1 ENHRY and CDR2 SYGVKD. Trimming shortened V by 3 bases and J by 1 base, and 9 bases separated the two germline ends. The CDR3 is 15 amino acids. This specimen belongs to a study of T cell repertoires in cytomegalovirus infection. Study context: Public TCR beta signatures marked donors with CMV infection and the matching HLA.

Study results and limitations: HLA-C-restricted CMV-specific TCR beta clonotypes prevailed in the ex vivo response. People with CMV and the relevant HLA were identified by cumulative public TCR beta family frequency.

The sequencing sample was made of PBMCs. V gene TRBV10-3 combines with J gene TRBJ2-2; D unclear. This TCR was sampled from a human donor in good health (CMV status not recorded). Some clones in this sample may be carry-over from other donors' samples. The CDR3 region is CAISDRPQNTGELFF. The CDR3 bases are TGTGCCATCAGTGATCGCCCACAGAACACCGGGGAGCTGTTTTTT.